A single sample is the source of the 2 T cell receptor beta chains below, sequenced in a study of OX40 agonist ivuxolimab in advanced cancers. Some clones are missing from TCRdb's copy, which holds only in-frame ones; the method was immunoSEQ multiplex PCR. The sample records 70,000 to 85,000 clones, 94% being singletons. Material: CD4+ or CD8+ T cells sorted from blood, obtained in a trial of the OX40 agonist ivuxolimab. The receptors originated from an adult with an advanced solid tumor such as melanoma, head and neck, liver or kidney cancer.

CDR3 loop: CASSDTGSYEQYF. CDR3 bases: TGTGCCAGCAGCGACACAGGTTCCTACGAGCAGTACTTC. The rearrangement uses TRBV11-3 and TRBJ2-7, with a tentative D call TRBD1 (5 bases). Germline-derived CDR1 and CDR2 are SGHNT and YENEEA. The CDR3 is 13 amino acids. V was trimmed by 5 bases and J by 1 base, leaving 9 bases between them.

The rearrangement links TRBV9 to TRBJ2-3; 9 bases are a match to TRBD2. The CDR3 has 15 residues. Germline CDR1 and CDR2: SGDLS and YYNGEE. Trimming at V came to 4 bases and at J to 4 bases, leaving 7 bases not matched to a gene. This CDR3 is CASSPWREGADTQYF. DNA for the CDR3: TGTGCCAGCAGCCCGTGGCGGGAGGGGGCAGATACGCAGTATTTT.